These 5 T cell receptor beta chains originate from one sample sequenced in a study of multiple sclerosis patients with progressive multifocal leukoencephalopathy. The protocol was immunoSEQ multiplex PCR, while the TCRdb copy is restricted to in-frame clones and leaves out a portion. Of around 27,000 clones listed, 90% are singletons. This sample's time point: about 13 months of natalizumab therapy. Source: PBMCs, taken from a patient treated with natalizumab. Receptor source: a human donor with multiple sclerosis.

This clone was observed once. The chain uses TRBV5-1 and TRBJ1-3, with D possibly TRBD1 on 5 matching bases. V lost 0 bases to trimming and J lost 0 bases, with 16 bases between them. CDR3 length equals 18 residues. From germline, CDR1 is SGHRS and CDR2 YFSETQ. As DNA, the CDR3 is TGCGCCAGCAGCTTGGGTTCGGTTTGGGGACTCTCTGGAAACACCATATATTTT. Protein product: CASSLGSVWGLSGNTIYF.

The chain is built from TRBV6-5 and TRBJ2-1; 11 positions agree with TRBD1. CDR1 and CDR2 from the germline V gene are MNHEY and SVGAGI. This CDR3 has 16 residues. Losses at the gene ends were 6 bases for V and 9 bases for J; bases not matched to a gene: 13. The CDR3 nucleotides are TGTGCCAGCAGCTACACTAGGACAGGGGGCTTCGCTGAGCAGTTCTTC. It codes for CASSYTRTGGFAEQFF.

The chain employs TRBV4-1 and TRBJ2-1, with 8 nucleotides matching TRBD2. This CDR3 region has 17 residues. CDR1 MGHRA and CDR2 YSYEKL come from the germline V gene. With V trimmed by 0 bases and J by 0 bases, 4 bases remained unmatched. CDR3 protein: CASSQEGGGYSYNEQFF. CDR3 coding DNA: TGCGCCAGCAGCCAAGAAGGCGGGGGGTACTCCTACAATGAGCAGTTCTTC.

The J gene is TRBJ1-4, the V gene TRBV9; TRBD1 aligns across 7 bases. CDR1 and CDR2 from the germline V gene are SGDLS and YYNGEE. Trimming took 0 bases from V and 5 from J; bases not matched to a gene: 1. The CDR3 contains 14 residues. The CDR3 DNA sequence: TGTGCCAGCAGCGTAGGACAGGGAAATGAAAAACTGTTTTTT. Encoded protein: CASSVGQGNEKLFF. The whole variable domain, remainder taken from reference TRBV9 and TRBJ1-4, is DSGVTQTPKHLITATGQRVTLRCSPRSGDLSVYWYQQSLDQGLQFLIQYYNGEERAKGNILERFSAQQFPDLHSELNLSSLELGDSALYFCASSVGQGNEKLFFGSGTQLSVL.

This sequence joins TRBV13 and TRBJ2-5; D remains unclear. From germline, CDR1 is PRHDT and CDR2 FYEKMQ (reference sequence). CDR3 length equals 14 residues. V lost 3 bases and J lost 2, with 10 bases in between. The CDR3 is CASSFSTTQETQYF. The DNA of the CDR3 is TGTGCCAGCAGCTTCAGTACCACACAAGAGACCCAGTACTTC.